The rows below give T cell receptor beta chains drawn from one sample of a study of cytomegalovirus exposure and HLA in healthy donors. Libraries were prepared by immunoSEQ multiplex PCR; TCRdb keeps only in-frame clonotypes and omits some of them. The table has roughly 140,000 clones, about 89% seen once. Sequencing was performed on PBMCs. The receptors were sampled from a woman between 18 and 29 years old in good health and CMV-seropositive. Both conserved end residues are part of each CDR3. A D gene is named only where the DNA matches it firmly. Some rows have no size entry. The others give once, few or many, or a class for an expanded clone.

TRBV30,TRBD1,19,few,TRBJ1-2,TGTGCCTGGAGTCCCTTTGGTGGGACAGGGGGTTTAATGGCTAATGGCTACACCTTC,CAWSPFGGTGGLMANGYTF
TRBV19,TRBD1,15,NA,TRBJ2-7,TGTGCCAGTAGTATAGATCGGACAGGGTCCAGCAAGCAGTACTTC,CASSIDRTGSSKQYF
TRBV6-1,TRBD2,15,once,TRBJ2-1,TGTGCCAGCAGCGTGACTAGCGGGGGATACAATGAGCAGTTCTTC,CASSVTSGGYNEQFF
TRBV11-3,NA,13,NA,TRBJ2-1,TGTGCCAGCAGCACCCTCCTAGGTCTTGAGCAGTTCTTC,CASSTLLGLEQFF
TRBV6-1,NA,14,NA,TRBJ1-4,TGTGCCAGCACATCCAGGGAACGGAGACGGGAACTGTTTTTT,CASTSRERRRELFF
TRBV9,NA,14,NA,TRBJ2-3,TGTGCCAGCAGCGTAGACACAGGAACAGATACGCAGTATTTT,CASSVDTGTDTQYF
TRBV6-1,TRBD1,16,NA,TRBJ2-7,TGTGCCAGCAGTGAATATACCGGGACAGGGTCCTACGAGCAGTACTTC,CASSEYTGTGSYEQYF
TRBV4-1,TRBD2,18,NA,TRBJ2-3,TGCGCCAGCAGCCTCAGAGAAACTAGCGCCCGAGGGACAGATACGCAGTATTTT,CASSLRETSARGTDTQYF
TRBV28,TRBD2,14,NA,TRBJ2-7,TGTGCCAGCAGTCAAGCGGGAGAAAGCCACGAGCAGTACTTC,CASSQAGESHEQYF
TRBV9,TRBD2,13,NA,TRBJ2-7,TGTGCCAGCAGCGAACTAGCGGGACGGGAGCAGTACTTC,CASSELAGREQYF
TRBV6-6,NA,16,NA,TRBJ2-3,TGTGCCAGCAGTTATAATTCGTATGGCGCGGCGAATACGCAGTATTTT,CASSYNSYGAANTQYF
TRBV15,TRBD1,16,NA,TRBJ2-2,TGTGCCACCAGCAGAGCCGGACAGGGAGACACCGGGGAGCTGTTTTTT,CATSRAGQGDTGELFF
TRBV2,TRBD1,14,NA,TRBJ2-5,TGTGCCAGCAGTCGGGACAGGGGGCAAGAGACCCAGTACTTC,CASSRDRGQETQYF
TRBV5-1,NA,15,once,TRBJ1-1,TGCGCCAGCAGCCCGTTCCCGGGCCCCGGGGCTGAAGCTTTCTTT,CASSPFPGPGAEAFF
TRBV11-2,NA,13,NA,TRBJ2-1,TGTGCCAGCAGCTCCCCGTTGGCTTCGGAGCAGTTCTTC,CASSSPLASEQFF
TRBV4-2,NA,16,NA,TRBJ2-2,TGTGCCAGCAGCCAAGCGCCAGTGCCGAACACCGGGGAGCTGTTTTTT,CASSQAPVPNTGELFF
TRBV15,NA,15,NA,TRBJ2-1,TGTGCCACCAGCAGAGATTCAGGCAGTTACAATGAGCAGTTCTTC,CATSRDSGSYNEQFF
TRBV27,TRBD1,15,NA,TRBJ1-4,TGTGCCAGCAGTTTCACCGGGACAGGGAATGAAAAACTGTTTTTT,CASSFTGTGNEKLFF
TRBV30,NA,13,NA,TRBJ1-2,TGTGCCTGGAGTGTAGGGGATGGATATGGCTACACCTTC,CAWSVGDGYGYTF
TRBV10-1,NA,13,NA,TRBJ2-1,TGCGCCAGCAGTGAGTCGGGGGCGCATGAGCAGTTCTTC,CASSESGAHEQFF
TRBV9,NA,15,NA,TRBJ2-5,TGTGCCAGCAGCCCCGGGAGTCGATTGGATGAGACCCAGTACTTC,CASSPGSRLDETQYF
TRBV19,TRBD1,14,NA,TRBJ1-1,TGTGCCAGGATACCGACAGGGTCTATCACTGAAGCTTTCTTT,CARIPTGSITEAFF
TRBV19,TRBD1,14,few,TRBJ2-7,TGTGCCAGTAGTAGGGACAGGGGGACATACGAGCAGTACTTC,CASSRDRGTYEQYF
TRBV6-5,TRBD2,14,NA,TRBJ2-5,TGTGCCAGCAGTTACGGGGCGGGAGGAGAGACCCAGTACTTC,CASSYGAGGETQYF
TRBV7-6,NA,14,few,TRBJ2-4,TGTGCCAGCAGCTTAGGAAGCGCGCAAAGCATTCAGTACTTC,CASSLGSAQSIQYF
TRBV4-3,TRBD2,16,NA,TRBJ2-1,TGCGCCAGCAGCCAAGAAGGACTAGCGGGACTCAATGAGCAGTTCTTC,CASSQEGLAGLNEQFF
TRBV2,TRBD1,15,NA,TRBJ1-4,TGTGCCAGCAGTCTTACCGGGACAGGGGGGGAAAAACTGTTTTTT,CASSLTGTGGEKLFF
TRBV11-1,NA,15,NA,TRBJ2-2,TGTGCCAGCAAGTATTCCGGGGATAGGACCGGGGAGCTGTTTTTT,CASKYSGDRTGELFF
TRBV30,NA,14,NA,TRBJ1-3,TGTGCCTGGAGTGGGACAGCCACTGGAAACACCATATATTTT,CAWSGTATGNTIYF
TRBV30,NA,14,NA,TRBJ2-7,TGTGCCTGGAGTGTAGCGAGTTCACCCTACGAGCAGTACTTC,CAWSVASSPYEQYF
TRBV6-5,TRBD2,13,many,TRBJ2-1,TGTGCCACCCGGACTAGCGGATACAATGAGCAGTTCTTC,CATRTSGYNEQFF
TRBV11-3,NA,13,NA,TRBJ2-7,TGTGCCAGCAGCTTTAGCCAAACCTACGAGCAGTACTTC,CASSFSQTYEQYF